The clone carrying this TCR beta chain was seen ten or more times. No antigen is known for it. The same CDR3 can be traced to other DNA sequences in this sample. In the source study's methods: For papillary thyroid cancer, a distant-metastasis classifier was constructed from CDR3 differences observed across clinicopathological groups. TCRdb re-analyzed the PCR reads through MiXCR. In this record, the V and J calls reflect TCRdb's handling and not the investigators' own analysis. In the table there are about 23,000 clones, over 25% of which are singletons. All patients were treatment-naive before thyroid surgery. The data originate from a study of metastatic and nonmetastatic thyroid tumors. Overall study context: The study looked at repertoires side by side in blood and in tumor or nodule tissue from malignant and benign thyroid patients.

The germline V gene has CDR1 LNHDA and CDR2 SQIVND (reference sequence). The CDR3 is 18 amino acids. The germline V and J ends were trimmed by 2 bases and 0 bases, with 17 bases remaining between them. Findings and limits, study-wide: When malignant thyroid tumors were compared with benign nodules, TCR beta diversity was reportedly significantly higher in the malignant tumors. This held in both blood and tumor samples.

The V call is TRBV19, the J call TRBJ1-5; a weak D match, TRBD1 (5 bases). The receptor comes from a female donor with papillary thyroid cancer or a benign thyroid nodule (not recorded which). Some clones in this sample may be carry-over from other donors' samples. The specimen sequenced was tumor tissue. The CDR3 DNA follows: TGTGCCAGTAGTATAAAATTCGGGGCAGGAGATAGCAATCAGCCCCAGCATTTT. It codes for CASSIKFGAGDSNQPQHF.